These T cell receptor beta chains were read from a single sample in a study of T cell responses to AZD1222 COVID-19 vaccine. Profiling relied on immunoSEQ multiplex PCR, and the TCRdb table lists in-frame clones only, not all of them. The table includes roughly 120,000 clones, 75% to 95% detected once. The sample consisted of peripheral blood, taken 28 days after the second dose of the MenACWY control vaccine. These receptor sequences come from an adult who received the MenACWY meningococcal vaccine as a control. Each CDR3 is given with its conserved first and last residue. The D gene is left open where the match is weak. Clone size is stated in some rows and not others, as once, few, many or a class when expanded.

abundance,v_gene,d_gene,j_gene,CDR3aa,CDR3nt
-,TRBV28,-,TRBJ1-6,CASRRDGGSPLHF,TGTGCCAGCAGACGGGACGGGGGTTCACCCCTCCACTTT
-,TRBV11-2,-,TRBJ2-5,CASSLKGSQETQYF,TGTGCCAGCAGCTTGAAGGGGTCGCAAGAGACCCAGTACTTC
once,TRBV6-5,TRBD1,TRBJ1-6,CASRFDRGIDSPLHF,TGTGCCAGCAGGTTCGACAGGGGGATCGATTCACCCCTCCACTTT
-,TRBV28,-,TRBJ2-3,CASSLRDSDTQYF,TGTGCCAGCAGTCTCCGGGACTCCGATACGCAGTATTTT
-,TRBV2,-,TRBJ2-1,CASHEQFF,TGTGCCAGCCATGAGCAGTTCTTC
-,TRBV7-8,TRBD2,TRBJ2-3,CASRTLAGGQDTQYF,TGTGCCAGCCGAACCCTAGCGGGAGGACAAGATACGCAGTATTTT
-,TRBV5-1,TRBD1,TRBJ2-7,CASSSGTGPDEQYF,TGCGCCAGCAGCTCCGGGACAGGGCCCGACGAGCAGTACTTC
-,TRBV4-2,TRBD1,TRBJ1-6,CASSQDLGQGGSPLHF,TGTGCCAGCAGCCAAGATTTAGGCCAGGGGGGTTCACCCCTCCACTTT
-,TRBV27,-,TRBJ1-1,CASSHSGTEAFF,TGTGCCAGCAGTCATTCGGGCACTGAAGCTTTCTTT
-,TRBV11-3,-,TRBJ2-4,CASSLAQESIQYF,TGTGCCAGCAGCTTAGCTCAAGAGTCCATTCAGTACTTC
-,TRBV4-1,-,TRBJ1-1,CASSPDLNTEAFF,TGCGCCAGCAGCCCCGACCTCAACACTGAAGCTTTCTTT
-,TRBV5-4,-,TRBJ2-5,CASGWGGALETQYF,TGTGCCAGCGGCTGGGGGGGGGCCCTAGAGACCCAGTACTTC
-,TRBV27,-,TRBJ2-5,CASSSGGETQYF,TGTGCCAGCAGTTCCGGAGGGGAGACCCAGTACTTC
-,TRBV7-9,TRBD2,TRBJ2-1,CASSSTSGGSAAYNEQFF,TGTGCCAGCAGCTCGACTAGCGGGGGTTCGGCAGCCTACAATGAGCAGTTCTTC
once,TRBV12-3/TRBV12-4,-,TRBJ1-2,CASSSGDRYGYTF,TGTGCCAGCAGTTCCGGGGACCGCTATGGCTACACCTTC
-,TRBV7-2,-,TRBJ1-5,CASSLDHNSNQPQHF,TGTGCCAGCAGCTTAGATCATAATAGCAATCAGCCCCAGCATTTT
few,TRBV6-2/TRBV6-3,-,TRBJ1-6,CASSQSTGTSSYNSPLHF,TGTGCCAGCAGTCAATCTACAGGGACGAGCTCCTATAATTCACCCCTCCACTTT
-,TRBV7-6,-,TRBJ1-1,CASSFRGQPNTEAFF,TGTGCCAGCAGCTTCCGCGGACAGCCGAACACTGAAGCTTTCTTT
-,TRBV6-5,TRBD1,TRBJ1-4,CASSPQGAEKLFF,TGTGCCAGCAGTCCGCAGGGGGCCGAAAAACTGTTTTTT